The 21 T cell receptor beta chains below were found in one sample sequenced in a study of blood T cell repertoires in COVID-19. Some clones are missing from TCRdb's copy, which holds only in-frame ones; the method was immunoSEQ multiplex PCR. Of about 30,000 clones in the sample, about 65% are singletons; the top ten hold about a sixth. Sequenced input: peripheral blood. These receptor sequences come from a human donor in a cohort sampled during active COVID-19.

The chain links TRBV27 to TRBJ2-7; 11 positions match TRBD2. The germline V gene has CDR1 MNHEY and CDR2 SMNVEV (reference sequence). CDR3 length equals 13 residues. J was trimmed by 7 bases and V by 4 bases; bases with no gene match: 3. CDR3 sequence (DNA): TGTGCCAGCAGTTGGGCTAGCGGGAGGGAGCAGTACTTC. Translated: CASSWASGREQYF.

The V call is TRBV7-9, the J call TRBJ2-1; 11 bases are a match to TRBD2. Germline trimming cut 5 bases from V and 4 bases from J; bases unmatched to any gene: 4. This CDR3 is 15 amino acids long. Germline V CDR1 and CDR2: SEHNR, FQNEAQ (reference sequence). The CDR3 nucleotides read TGTGCCAGCAGCCCGGGACTAGCGGCTTACAATGAGCAGTTCTTC. It specifies CASSPGLAAYNEQFF.

The J gene is TRBJ1-1, the V gene TRBV12-3 or TRBV12-4; 8 bases fit TRBD1. The CDR3 sequence is 13 residues long. J lost 3 bases, V lost 6 bases, and 3 bases had no gene match. The CDR3, as DNA: TGTGCCAGCAGCAGGGGGCTCTACACTGAAGCTTTCTTT. It specifies CASSRGLYTEAFF.

The chain uses TRBV4-2 and TRBJ1-1; D gene unclear. The V gene's germline CDR1 is LGHNA and CDR2 YNFKEQ. V was shortened by 1 base and J by 7 bases, with 4 bases between the two germline ends. The length of the CDR3 is 11 residues. Here the CDR3 reads CASSQGLEAFF. The CDR3 nucleotides are TGTGCCAGCAGCCAAGGGCTTGAAGCTTTCTTT.

The chain is built from TRBV5-6 and TRBJ2-2; 7 bases are a match to TRBD2. J gave up 3 bases and V 1 base, and 3 bases lay outside the gene matches. Germline CDR1 is SGHDT and CDR2 is YYEEEE. This CDR3 comprises 15 residues. CDR3 sequence reads: CASSLWREYTGELFF. The CDR3 DNA follows: TGTGCCAGCAGCTTGTGGCGGGAGTACACCGGGGAGCTGTTTTTT. The variable domain in full, completed from reference TRBV5-6 and TRBJ2-2, reads DAGVTQSPTHLIKTRGQQVTLRCSPKSGHDTVSWYQQALGQGPQFIFQYYEEEERQRGNFPDRFSGHQFPNYSSELNVNALLLGDSALYLCASSLWREYTGELFFGEGSRLTVL.

This chain uses TRBV14 with TRBJ2-5; 7 bases are shared with TRBD1. V shed 0 bases and J 5 bases; nucleotides not matched to a gene: 9. The germline gives CDR1 SGHDN, CDR2 FVKESK. The CDR3 is 16 residues long. In DNA, the CDR3 is TGTGCCAGCAGCCAAGATCAGACAGGGCGAAGGGAGACCCAGTACTTC. Translating it yields CASSQDQTGRRETQYF.

The gene calls are TRBV7-9 and TRBJ2-1; 13 nucleotides align to TRBD2. CDR3 length: 19 amino acids. Germline assignment: CDR1 SEHNR and CDR2 FQNEAQ (reference sequence). J was trimmed by 5 bases and V by 4 bases; bases with no gene match: 14. The CDR3 DNA is TGTGCCAGCAGCTCCCTGAAACGGCGACTAGCGGGGGGTCACAATGAGCAGTTCTTC. Translation gives CASSSLKRRLAGGHNEQFF.

The rearrangement links TRBV10-3 to TRBJ1-1; 10 bases fit TRBD1. Germline V gene lookup returns CDR1 ENHRY and CDR2 SYGVKD. Losses at the gene ends were 7 bases for V and 6 bases for J; bases not matched to a gene: 8. This CDR3 region has 14 residues. The CDR3 region is CAINPGTGASEAFF. CDR3 bases: TGTGCCATCAACCCCGGGACAGGGGCCTCTGAAGCTTTCTTT.

The chain has TRBV28 and TRBJ1-1; D might be TRBD1 (6 bases). CDR3 length equals 15 residues. Germline V gives CDR1 MDHEN, CDR2 SYDVKM. Trimming cost V 5 bases and J 3 bases, with 16 bases left between them. The CDR3 region is CASSPRGAGDTEAFF. Written as DNA, the CDR3 is TGTGCCAGCAGTCCCCGGGGGGCGGGGGACACTGAAGCTTTCTTT.

Here the CDR3 DNA reads TGTGCCAGCAGTGAAGTGGGGGCTCGAGAAAAACTGTTTTTT. Encoded protein: CASSEVGAREKLFF. This chain links TRBV6-1 with TRBJ1-4; D might be TRBD1 (6 bases). The CDR3 spans 14 residues. V lost 1 base to trimming and J lost 8 bases, with 11 bases between them. The germline gives CDR1 MNHNS, CDR2 SASEGT.

The rearrangement links TRBV9 to TRBJ1-2; 8 bases map to TRBD1. Trimming cost V 4 bases and J 8 bases; bases outside gene matches: 13. CDR3 length equals 15 residues. Looked up from germline, CDR1 is SGDLS and CDR2 is YYNGEE. The CDR3 spells CASSNFQGATKGYTF. CDR3 DNA sequence: TGTGCCAGCAGCAATTTCCAGGGGGCAACAAAAGGCTACACCTTC.

The rearrangement uses TRBV10-3 and TRBJ1-2; no clear D gene. Germline V gene data show CDR1 as ENHRY and CDR2 as SYGVKD. V lost 7 bases, J lost 4 bases, and 16 bases lay in between. The CDR3 runs to 14 residues. The CDR3 spells CAIKAAGEGYGYTF. CDR3 in DNA: TGTGCCATCAAGGCCGCCGGGGAGGGCTATGGCTACACCTTC.

The rearrangement uses TRBV7-8 and TRBJ1-5; D unresolved. Germline CDR1 SGHVS, CDR2 FQNEAQ. This CDR3 has 15 amino acids. Deletions cut 1 base from V and 3 bases from J, with 10 bases between. CDR3 sequence: CASSLDETNNQPQHF. CDR3 DNA sequence: TGTGCCAGCAGCTTAGACGAGACTAACAATCAGCCCCAGCATTTT.

The CDR3 region is CASSFTGTGTDTQYF. CDR3 DNA sequence: TGTGCCAGCAGCTTCACCGGGACAGGCACAGATACGCAGTATTTT. The V call is TRBV7-9, the J call TRBJ2-3, with 7 nucleotides matching TRBD1. V shed 3 bases, J shed 1 base, and the junction held 4 bases outside the gene matches. This CDR3 contains 15 residues. Germline CDR1 and CDR2: SEHNR and FQNEAQ (reference sequence).

The genes are TRBV6-2 or TRBV6-3 and TRBJ1-6; D call uncertain. The CDR3 spans 15 residues. V shed 4 bases and J shed 2 bases, with 9 bases lying between them. Germline values: CDR1 MNHEY, CDR2 SVGEGT. CDR3 protein: CASSSTVAYNSPLHF. CDR3 nucleotides: TGTGCCAGCAGTTCCACGGTTGCCTATAATTCACCCCTCCACTTT.

This sequence joins TRBV5-5 and TRBJ2-3; 9 nucleotides match TRBD2. Unmatched junction bases numbered 8, after V lost 2 bases and J lost 1 base. The germline CDR1 and CDR2 sequences are SGHKS and YYEKEE (reference sequence). CDR3 length equals 17 residues. Here the CDR3 reads CASSFVSSGAGTDTQYF. CDR3 coding DNA: TGTGCCAGCAGCTTTGTCTCTAGCGGGGCAGGCACAGATACGCAGTATTTT.

The chain employs TRBV29-1 and TRBJ2-7, with 7 nucleotides matching TRBD2. The CDR3 totals 11 residues. The J segment lost 4 bases and the V segment lost 6 bases, leaving 3 bases of the junction unmatched. Germline CDR1 and CDR2: SQVTM and ANQGSEA. This CDR3 is CSVGGTYEQYF. The CDR3, as DNA: TGCAGCGTCGGGGGGACTTACGAGCAGTACTTC.

The chain carries TRBV5-5 and TRBJ2-5; possibly TRBD2 for D (6 bases). The germline gives CDR1 SGHKS, CDR2 YYEKEE (reference sequence). Trimming cost V 0 bases and J 5 bases, with 14 bases left between them. The length of the CDR3 is 15 residues. The CDR3 sequence: CASSLEGRRGETQYF. CDR3 sequence (DNA): TGTGCCAGCAGCTTGGAGGGGAGACGGGGGGAGACCCAGTACTTC. The full variable domain, its missing parts supplied by reference TRBV5-5 and TRBJ2-5, is DAGVTQSPTHLIKTRGQQVTLRCSPISGHKSVSWYQQVLGQGPQFIFQYYEKEERGRGNFPDRFSARQFPNYSSELNVNALLLGDSALYLCASSLEGRRGETQYFGPGTRLLVL.

The chain has TRBV9 and TRBJ2-2; weak D call: TRBD1 (6 bases). Germline V gives CDR1 SGDLS, CDR2 YYNGEE. The CDR3 extends over 14 amino acids. The V and J ends lost 0 bases and 5 bases respectively, with 8 bases between them. The CDR3 is CASSVGGTTGELFF. The CDR3 coding sequence is TGTGCCAGCAGCGTAGGGGGGACAACCGGGGAGCTGTTTTTT. The full variable domain, in which reference TRBV9 and TRBJ2-2 provide the parts outside the CDR3, is DSGVTQTPKHLITATGQRVTLRCSPRSGDLSVYWYQQSLDQGLQFLIQYYNGEERAKGNILERFSAQQFPDLHSELNLSSLELGDSALYFCASSVGGTTGELFFGEGSRLTVL.

This chain uses TRBV7-6 with TRBJ2-7; 9 bases align to TRBD2. V lost 5 bases and J lost 4; bases outside the gene matches: 3. The CDR3 runs to 13 residues. Per the germline V gene, CDR1 is SGHVS and CDR2 is FNYEAQ. For the CDR3, the DNA is TGTGCCAGCAGCGCGGGGGGGGGTTACGAGCAGTACTTC. Protein product: CASSAGGGYEQYF.

V gene TRBV3-1 (or the pseudogene TRBV3-2) combines with J gene TRBJ2-3, with 9 bases identical to TRBD2. There are 15 residues in the CDR3. Germline lookup yields CDR1 LGHDT and CDR2 YNNKEL (reference sequence). V gave up 5 bases and J gave up 2 bases; unmatched junction bases: 5. The CDR3, as DNA: TGTGCCAGCAGCTCAGCGGGGGGACCCACAGATACGCAGTATTTT. Translating gives CASSSAGGPTDTQYF.